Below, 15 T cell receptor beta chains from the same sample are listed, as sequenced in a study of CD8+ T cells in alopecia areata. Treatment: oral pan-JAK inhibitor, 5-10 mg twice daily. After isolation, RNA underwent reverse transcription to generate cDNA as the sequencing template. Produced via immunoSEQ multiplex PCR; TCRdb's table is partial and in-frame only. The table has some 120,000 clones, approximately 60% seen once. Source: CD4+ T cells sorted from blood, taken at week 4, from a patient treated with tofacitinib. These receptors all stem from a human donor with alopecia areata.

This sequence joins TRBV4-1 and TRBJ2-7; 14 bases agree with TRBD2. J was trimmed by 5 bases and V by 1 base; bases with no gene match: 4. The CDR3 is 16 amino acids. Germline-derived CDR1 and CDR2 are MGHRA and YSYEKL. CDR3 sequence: CASSQGKGLAGDEQYF. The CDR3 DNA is TGCGCCAGCAGCCAAGGCAAGGGACTAGCGGGGGACGAGCAGTACTTC.

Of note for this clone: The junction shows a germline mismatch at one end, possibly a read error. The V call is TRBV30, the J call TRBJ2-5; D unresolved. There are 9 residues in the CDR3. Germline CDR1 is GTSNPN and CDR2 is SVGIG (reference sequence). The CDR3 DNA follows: TGTGCCCGGAGAGAGACCCAGTACTTC. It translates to CARRETQYF.

CDR3 protein: CASSLQRETQYF. The DNA of the CDR3 is TGCGCCAGCAGCCTGCAGCGTGAGACCCAGTACTTC. V usage is TRBV5-1 and J usage is TRBJ2-5; D call uncertain. CDR1 and CDR2 (germline): SGHRS, YFSETQ. The V end was cut by 4 bases, the J end by 5 bases, with 9 bases between. The length of the CDR3 is 12 residues. Combining the CDR3 with reference TRBV5-1 and TRBJ2-5 gives the whole variable domain KAGVTQTPRYLIKTRGQQVTLSCSPISGHRSVSWYQQTPGQGLQFLFEYFSETQRNKGNFPGRFSGRQFSNSRSEMNVSTLELGDSALYLCASSLQRETQYFGPGTRLLVL.

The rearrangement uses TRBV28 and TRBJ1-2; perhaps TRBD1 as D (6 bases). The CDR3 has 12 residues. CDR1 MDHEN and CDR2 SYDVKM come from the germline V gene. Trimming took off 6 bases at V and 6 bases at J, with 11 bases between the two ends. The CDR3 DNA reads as TGTGCCAGCAGCTTACAGGGCAATGGCTACACCTTC. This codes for CASSLQGNGYTF.

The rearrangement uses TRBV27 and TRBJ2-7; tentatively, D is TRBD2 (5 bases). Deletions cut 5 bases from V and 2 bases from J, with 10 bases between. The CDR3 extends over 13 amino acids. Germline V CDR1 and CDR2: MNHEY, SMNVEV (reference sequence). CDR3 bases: TGTGCCAGCAGTCCCTTGAGGGCCTACGAGCAGTACTTC. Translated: CASSPLRAYEQYF.

This CDR3 is CASSLRQGTYEQYF. The CDR3 DNA follows: TGTGCCAGCAGTTTAAGGCAGGGTACCTACGAGCAGTACTTC. V and J are TRBV28 and TRBJ2-7; a weak D match, TRBD1 (5 bases). The germline V gene encodes CDR1 MDHEN and CDR2 SYDVKM. Trimming stripped 2 bases from V and 2 bases from J, with 10 bases between. CDR3 size: 14 residues.

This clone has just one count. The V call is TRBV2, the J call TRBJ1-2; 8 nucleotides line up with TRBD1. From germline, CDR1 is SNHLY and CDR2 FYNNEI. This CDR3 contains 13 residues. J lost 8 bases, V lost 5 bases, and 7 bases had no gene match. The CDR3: CASSSGQGQGYTF. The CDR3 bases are TGTGCCAGCAGTTCCGGACAGGGCCAGGGCTACACCTTC.

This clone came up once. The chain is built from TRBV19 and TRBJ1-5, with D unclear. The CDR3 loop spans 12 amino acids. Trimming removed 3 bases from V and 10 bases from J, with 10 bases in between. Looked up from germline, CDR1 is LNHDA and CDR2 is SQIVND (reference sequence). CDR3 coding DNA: TGTGCCAGTAGTATCTTCTCCGGACCCCAGCATTTT. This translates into CASSIFSGPQHF.

The CDR3 nucleotides read TGTGCCACCAGCACCTTGACAGGAACGAACACTGAAGCTTTCTTT. This translates into CATSTLTGTNTEAFF. This chain links TRBV15 with TRBJ1-1, with D maybe TRBD1 (6 bases). Germline CDR1 and CDR2: LNHNV and YYDKDF (reference sequence). The CDR3 spans 15 residues. V lost 4 bases and J 1 base, leaving 13 bases between the germline ends.

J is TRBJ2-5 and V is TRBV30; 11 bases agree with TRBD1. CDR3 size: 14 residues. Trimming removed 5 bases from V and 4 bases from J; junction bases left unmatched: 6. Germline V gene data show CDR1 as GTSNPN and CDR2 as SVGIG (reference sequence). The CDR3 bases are TGTGCCTGGGGACAGGGGGCAAGCGCAGAGACCCAGTACTTC. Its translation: CAWGQGASAETQYF.

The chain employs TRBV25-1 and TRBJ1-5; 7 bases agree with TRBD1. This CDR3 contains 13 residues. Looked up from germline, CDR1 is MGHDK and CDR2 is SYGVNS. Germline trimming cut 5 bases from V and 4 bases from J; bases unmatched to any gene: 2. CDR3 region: CASSPTGNQPQHF. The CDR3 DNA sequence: TGTGCCAGCAGTCCGACAGGGAATCAGCCCCAGCATTTT.

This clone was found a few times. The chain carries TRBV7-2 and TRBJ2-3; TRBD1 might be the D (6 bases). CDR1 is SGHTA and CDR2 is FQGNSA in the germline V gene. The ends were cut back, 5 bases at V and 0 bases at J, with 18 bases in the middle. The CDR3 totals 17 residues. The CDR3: CASSNRQALTSTDTQYF. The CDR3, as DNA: TGTGCCAGCAGCAACCGACAGGCGCTAACTAGCACAGATACGCAGTATTTT.

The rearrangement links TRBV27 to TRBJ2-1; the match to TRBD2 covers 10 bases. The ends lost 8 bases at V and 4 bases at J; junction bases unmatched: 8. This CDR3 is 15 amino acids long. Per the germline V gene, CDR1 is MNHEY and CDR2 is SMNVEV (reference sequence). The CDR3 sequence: CASRYSGGTYNEQFF. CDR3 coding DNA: TGTGCCAGCCGATATAGCGGGGGGACGTACAATGAGCAGTTCTTC.

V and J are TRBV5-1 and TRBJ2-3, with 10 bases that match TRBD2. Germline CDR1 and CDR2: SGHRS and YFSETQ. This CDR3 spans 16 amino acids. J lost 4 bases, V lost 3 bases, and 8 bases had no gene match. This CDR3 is CASSWPSGGVSDTQYF. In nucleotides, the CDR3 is TGCGCCAGCAGCTGGCCTAGCGGGGGTGTGTCAGATACGCAGTATTTT.

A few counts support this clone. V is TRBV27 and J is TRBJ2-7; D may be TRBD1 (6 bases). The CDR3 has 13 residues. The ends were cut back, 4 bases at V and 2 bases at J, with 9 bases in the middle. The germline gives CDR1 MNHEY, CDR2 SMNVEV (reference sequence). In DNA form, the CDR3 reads TGTGCCAGCAGTTCACAGGGACCCTACGAGCAGTACTTC. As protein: CASSSQGPYEQYF.